This TCR beta chain is drawn from a study of blood T cell repertoires in COVID-19. Overall study: Material from acute and convalescent COVID-19 was sourced from the United States, Italy and Spain. T cells, B-cell-depleted T cells, or PBMCs supplied cDNA or gDNA.

Germline CDR1 SNHLY, CDR2 FYNNEI. V was shortened by 7 bases and J by 1 base, with 13 bases between the two germline ends. The CDR3 has 14 residues. The Seattle patients joined while their infection was active and were tracked longitudinally afterward. Original methodology: Reference gene primer amplification gave nucleated cell count estimates. Using immunoSEQ multiplex PCR, the repertoire was profiled, and TCRdb retains in-frame clones only, with some absent. Clonal size and the V and J genes are those of that table, whereas D and trimming came from the DNA. The repertoire includes 220,000 or so clones, around 90% of them detected once, and about 0.8% sits in the top ten.

The chain couples TRBV2 to TRBJ1-1; no reliable D call. The sequence was collected from a man aged 55 to 70 with COVID-19, enrolled during active disease. Sequencing used peripheral blood. The CDR3: CASTAGWENTEAFF. CDR3 coding DNA: TGTGCCAGCACCGCGGGATGGGAGAACACTGAAGCTTTCTTT.